This entry describes one TCR beta chain. Its target is unknown. The data stem from a study of T cells in localized non-small cell lung cancer. Whole-study results and caveats: Adjacent lung had a median approximately 57 of the 100 largest tumor clones. Longer survival (overall) was linked to higher T cell density in blood. T cell clonality was highest in uninvolved adjacent lung, above tumor. Heterogeneity within the tumor remains possible, as just one region underwent sequencing.

Germline V gene lookup returns CDR1 WNHNN and CDR2 SYGVQD (reference sequence). V lost 5 bases and J lost 4, with 9 bases in between. CDR3 length: 13 amino acids. The method was immunoSEQ multiplex PCR; TCRdb's version includes in-frame clones alone and lacks a portion of them. The sample has roughly 15,000 clones, more than 70% seen once. Sequences were derived from peripheral blood, sampled before any cancer treatment. The sequence came from a female donor aged 60 or older with stage I squamous cell lung carcinoma. The chain couples TRBV10-1 to TRBJ2-1, with D possibly matching TRBD1 (5 bases). The DNA of the CDR3 is TGCGCCAGCAGTCCTACAGGTTACAATGAGCAGTTCTTC. Its translation is CASSPTGYNEQFF.